This T cell receptor (beta chain) was obtained from a study of shared clonotypes between healthy human individuals. Genomic DNA from each subset was divided evenly over several immunoSEQ plates. In the study's own analysis: Filtering differed since immunoSEQ provided only junctions, with no quality scores. Clones were sequenced by immunoSEQ multiplex PCR, and TCRdb holds only the in-frame ones, with some missing. V, J and clone size derive from that table, while D and trimming were established from the DNA sequence. Of about 480,000 clones in the sample, over 60% are singletons; the top ten hold around 12%. Overall study results and limits: Sequencing depth was a factor that was expected to affect clonotype sharing among donors.

The donor cohort consisted entirely of Caucasian adults residing in Nashville, Tennessee. Note on this clone: Its specificity is unknown.

The clonotype comes from a woman in her forties in good health. Some clones in this sample may be carry-over from other donors' samples. Sequenced: PBMCs.

The CDR3 loop is CASSSPQGGYGYTF. CDR3 bases: TGTGCCAGCAGTTCCCCACAGGGGGGGTATGGCTACACCTTC. The gene calls are TRBV28 and TRBJ1-2; TRBD1 aligns across 8 bases. The ends lost 4 bases at V and 5 bases at J; junction bases unmatched: 6. Germline assignment: CDR1 MDHEN and CDR2 SYDVKM. The CDR3 is 14 amino acids.